The 28 T cell receptor beta chains listed next were all sequenced from one sample in a study of T cells in Graves' hyperthyroidism and ophthalmopathy. Amplified TCR beta CDR3 regions derived from RNA transcripts. The HTBI primer set was used in a first-round RT-PCR of the TCR CDR3. TCRdb re-derived calls from the multiplex PCR reads in MiXCR, one entry per CDR3 protein. The table shows 550,000 to 600,000 distinct CDR3 sequences, with around 17% occurring only once. Material: blood. All receptors derive from a woman between 18 and 29 years old with Graves' hyperthyroidism.

To note about this clonotype: A junction boundary mismatches the germline segment, possibly from a read error. V usage is TRBV29-1 and J usage is TRBJ2-3; no definite D call. The CDR3 consists of 11 residues. Germline-derived CDR1 and CDR2 are SQVTM and ANQGSEA. The CDR3 sequence is CSVEVADTQYF. The CDR3 bases are TGCAGCGTGGAAGTAGCAGATACGCAGTATTTT.

Comment on this clonotype: An end of the junction does not agree with germline; a read error may underlie this. The rearrangement joins TRBV6-1 to TRBJ2-7; D possibly matches TRBD1 or TRBD2 (5 bases each). Germline CDR1 reads MNHNS; CDR2 reads SASEGT. The CDR3 covers 16 residues. The CDR3 region is CASSPQGLGSSYEQDF. CDR3 nucleotides: TGTGCCAGCAGTCCCCAGGGCCTTGGGAGCTCCTACGAGCAGGACTTC.

Many counts were recorded for this clonotype. The rearrangement links TRBV6-1 to TRBJ1-5, with D perhaps TRBD1 (6 bases). The CDR3 covers 15 residues. Trimming took off 7 bases at V and 7 bases at J, with 20 bases between the two ends. Per the germline V gene, CDR1 is MNHNS and CDR2 is SASEGT. The CDR3 DNA is TGTGCCAGCACCGAAAGGACAGCCCTGGACCAGCCCCAGCATTTT. It codes for CASTERTALDQPQHF.

This clonotype was seen many times. This chain links TRBV7-6 with TRBJ1-6, with D perhaps TRBD1 (6 bases). CDR1 SGHVS and CDR2 FNYEAQ come from the germline V gene. The CDR3 runs 14 residues. Between the trimmed V and J ends, which lost 1 base and 9 bases, there was a span of 10 bases. CDR3 nucleotide sequence: TGTGCCAGCAGCTTAGTAGCAGGGGCTTCACCCCTCCACTTT. Residues: CASSLVAGASPLHF.

This clonotype was detected ten times or more. The rearrangement joins TRBV2 to TRBJ1-2; D ambiguous. CDR3 length equals 16 residues. The ends were cut back, 1 base at V and 5 bases at J, with 17 bases in the middle. Germline V gene sequence: CDR1 SNHLY, CDR2 FYNNEI. The CDR3: CASSEGRRVWPYGYTF. The CDR3 DNA follows: TGTGCCAGCAGTGAAGGGAGACGGGTTTGGCCTTATGGCTACACCTTC.

This clonotype was counted at least ten times. The rearrangement joins TRBV11-3 to TRBJ2-5, with TRBD2 identical over 14 bases. With V trimmed by 3 bases and J by 2 bases, 5 bases remained unmatched. CDR3 length equals 17 residues. Germline-derived CDR1 and CDR2 are SGHNT and YENEEA. The CDR3 nucleotides are TGTGCCAGCAGCTTCACAGGGACTAGCGGGGGTCAAGAGACCCAGTACTTC. Translating gives CASSFTGTSGGQETQYF.

This rearrangement joins TRBV19 to TRBJ2-2; possible D gene TRBD1, 5 bases. Trimming left V 6 bases short and J 5 bases short, with 13 bases between. Germline V gene data show CDR1 as LNHDA and CDR2 as SQIVND (reference sequence). The CDR3 length is 14 residues. CDR3 in amino acids: CASSNAAGTGELFF. The DNA for the CDR3 is TGTGCCAGTAGCAATGCGGCAGGGACCGGGGAGCTGTTTTTT.

This clonotype appeared many times. The V call is TRBV12-3 or TRBV12-4, the J call TRBJ1-2, with 7 bases identical to TRBD1. J lost 4 bases, V lost 4 bases, and 6 bases had no gene match. CDR3 length: 14 amino acids. CDR3 sequence (DNA): TGTGCCAGCAGTTGGACAGGTCCTTCCTATGGCTACACCTTC. Translated, it gives CASSWTGPSYGYTF.

The chain couples TRBV27 to TRBJ2-7, with 7 bases aligning to TRBD2. This CDR3 has 15 residues. Germline loops: CDR1 MNHEY, CDR2 SMNVEV (reference sequence). The V segment lost 6 bases and the J segment 3 bases; nucleotides outside the gene matches: 11. The CDR3 DNA reads TGTGCCAGCAGCCCCTCCCCCGGGAGGCTCTACGAGCAGTACTTC. Translating it yields CASSPSPGRLYEQYF.

In regard to this clonotype: This may arise from a read error, as a much more abundant clone is one base away. The CDR3 nucleotides read TGTACCACCTACTACGAGCAGTACTTC. Its protein product is CTTYYEQYF. The genes are TRBV28 and TRBJ2-7; D is unresolved. This CDR3 is built from 9 residues. Germline CDR1 MDHEN, CDR2 SYDVKM.

The rearrangement links TRBV29-1 to TRBJ2-7; 8 positions agree with TRBD1. Trimming removed 6 bases from V and 4 bases from J; junction bases left unmatched: 8. Germline values: CDR1 SQVTM, CDR2 ANQGSEA. The CDR3 runs to 13 residues. The CDR3 loop is CSVRRDRNYEQYF. CDR3 DNA: TGCAGCGTCCGCCGGGACAGGAATTACGAGCAGTACTTC.

The V gene is TRBV3-1, the J gene TRBJ1-4; D may be TRBD1 (5 bases). The CDR3 sequence is 14 residues long. V was trimmed by 4 bases and J by 2 bases, leaving 8 bases between them. CDR1 LGHDT and CDR2 YNNKEL come from the germline V gene (reference sequence). The CDR3 region has the DNA TGTGCCAGCAGCCGGGGACTGACTAATGAAAAACTGTTTTTT. As protein: CASSRGLTNEKLFF. The whole variable domain, remainder taken from reference TRBV3-1 and TRBJ1-4, is DTAVSQTPKYLVTQMGNDKSIKCEQNLGHDTMYWYKQDSKKFLKIMFSYNNKELIINETVPNRFSPKSPDKAHLNLHINSLELGDSAVYFCASSRGLTNEKLFFGSGTQLSVL.

This clonotype was detected only a few times. This chain joins TRBV7-2 and TRBJ1-4; 7 bases agree with TRBD1. The length of the CDR3 is 14 residues. V gave up 3 bases and J gave up 3 bases; unmatched junction bases: 1. Germline CDR1 SGHTA, CDR2 FQGNSA. CDR3 amino acids: CASSFQGANEKLFF. In DNA, the CDR3 is TGTGCCAGCAGCTTCCAGGGGGCTAATGAAAAACTGTTTTTT.

This clonotype occurred a few times. The V gene is TRBV4-2, the J gene TRBJ2-2, with 8 bases matching TRBD2. Germline V gene sequence: CDR1 LGHNA, CDR2 YNFKEQ. The length of the CDR3 is 16 residues. V was clipped by 0 bases and J by 1 base; unmatched bases: 1. CDR3 in DNA: TGTGCCAGCAGCCAAGAGGCGGGGGGGAACACCGGGGAGCTGTTTTTT. It specifies CASSQEAGGNTGELFF.

There are many counts of this clonotype. This chain links TRBV6-1 with TRBJ1-2, with D hard to call. The V gene lost 2 bases and the J gene lost 1 base, with 5 bases spanning the gap. The CDR3 runs to 13 residues. The germline V gene encodes CDR1 MNHNS and CDR2 SASEGT. The CDR3 sequence is CASSERLNYGYTF. The CDR3 region has the DNA TGTGCCAGCAGTGAAAGACTTAACTATGGCTACACCTTC.

This clonotype was observed many times. The chain combines TRBV7-2 with TRBJ1-6; D unclear. Germline lookup yields CDR1 SGHTA and CDR2 FQGNSA. The CDR3 consists of 17 residues. Deletions cut 3 bases from V and 0 bases from J, with 12 bases between. This CDR3 reads CASSFPGLSSYNSPLHF. CDR3 in DNA: TGTGCCAGCAGCTTCCCCGGCCTTAGCTCCTATAATTCACCCCTCCACTTT.

This clonotype was detected ten times or more. The chain carries TRBV28 and TRBJ2-3; 7 bases line up with TRBD1. V shed 3 bases, J shed 2 bases, and the junction held 5 bases outside the gene matches. The CDR3 is made up of 15 amino acids. CDR1 and CDR2 from the germline V gene are MDHEN and SYDVKM. The CDR3 is CASSLVGQLTDTQYF. CDR3 DNA: TGTGCCAGCAGTTTGGTGGGACAGCTCACAGATACGCAGTATTTT.

This clonotype has at least ten counts. The chain uses TRBV20-1 and TRBJ2-5; D is perhaps TRBD2 (7 bases). CDR3 length equals 13 residues. Deletions cut 0 bases from V and 6 bases from J, with 11 bases between. CDR1 and CDR2 (germline): DFQATT, SNEGSKA (reference sequence). The CDR3 sequence: CSARDPGGQTQYF. CDR3 DNA: TGCAGTGCTAGAGATCCGGGGGGCCAGACCCAGTACTTC.

This clonotype came up many times. This rearrangement joins TRBV5-1 to TRBJ2-1; 7 bases fit TRBD2. This CDR3 spans 15 amino acids. The germline gives CDR1 SGHRS, CDR2 YFSETQ. The V segment lost 5 bases and the J segment 0 bases; nucleotides outside the gene matches: 5. Here the CDR3 reads CASRNGRPSYNEQFF. The CDR3 DNA is TGCGCCAGCAGGAACGGGAGGCCCTCCTACAATGAGCAGTTCTTC.

This clonotype appeared many times. The chain uses TRBV2 and TRBJ2-1, with 9 positions matching TRBD1. This CDR3 spans 18 amino acids. Germline V gives CDR1 SNHLY, CDR2 FYNNEI. With 3 bases clipped from V and 0 bases from J, the junction kept 9 bases outside the gene matches. This CDR3 reads CASSEGGTGLSSYNEQFF. The DNA of the CDR3 is TGTGCCAGCAGTGAGGGGGGGACAGGGCTCAGCTCCTACAATGAGCAGTTCTTC.

This clonotype was counted a single time. This chain connects TRBV3-1 to TRBJ2-7, with D tentatively TRBD1 (6 bases). Germline CDR1 LGHDT, CDR2 YNNKEL (reference sequence). Trimming took off 3 bases at V and 0 bases at J, with 15 bases between the two ends. The CDR3 has 16 amino acids. CDR3 bases: TGTGCCAGCAGCCAGACCAGGGGCCGGAGCTCCTACGAGCAGTACTTC. Its protein is CASSQTRGRSSYEQYF.

This clonotype has ten or more counts. The chain combines TRBV27 with TRBJ2-3; D is unresolved. The length of the CDR3 is 15 residues. The V gene lost 1 base and the J gene lost 3 bases, with 11 bases spanning the gap. Germline V lookup: CDR1 MNHEY, CDR2 SMNVEV (reference sequence). The chain's CDR3 is CASSLYPGGTDTQYF. CDR3 nucleotide sequence: TGTGCCAGCAGTTTATACCCGGGTGGTACAGATACGCAGTATTTT.

This clonotype was observed a few times. This rearrangement joins TRBV5-1 to TRBJ2-4; 11 bases line up with TRBD2. Germline CDR1 reads SGHRS; CDR2 reads YFSETQ. This CDR3 is 21 amino acids long. Germline trimming cut 2 bases from V and 0 bases from J; bases unmatched to any gene: 16. This chain's CDR3 is CASSFLASGGSDPQAKNIQYF. CDR3 nucleotide sequence: TGCGCCAGCAGCTTTTTGGCTAGCGGGGGGTCGGACCCGCAAGCCAAAAACATTCAGTACTTC.

This clonotype was observed a handful of times. The chain employs TRBV6-4 and TRBJ2-1, with D perhaps given as TRBD1 or TRBD2 (5 bases each). The CDR3 is made up of 15 amino acids. Deletions cut 2 bases from V and 6 bases from J, with 14 bases between. The germline gives CDR1 MRHNA, CDR2 SNTAGT. The CDR3 reads CASSDLGRSINEQFF. CDR3 in DNA: TGTGCCAGCAGTGACCTGGGACGCTCGATCAATGAGCAGTTCTTC.

The sample holds many counts of this clonotype. The chain employs TRBV11-2 and TRBJ2-1; TRBD2 agrees at 8 bases. The CDR3 runs to 15 residues. With 6 bases clipped from V and 2 bases from J, the junction kept 6 bases outside the gene matches. Per the germline V gene, CDR1 is SGHAT and CDR2 is FQNNGV. As DNA, the CDR3 is TGTGCCAGCAGGCGACTAGCGCAAACCTACAATGAGCAGTTCTTC. Protein: CASRRLAQTYNEQFF.

The genes are TRBV28 and TRBJ1-5; unclear D gene. Trimming took 4 bases from V and 9 from J, leaving 7 bases between them. The germline V gene has CDR1 MDHEN and CDR2 SYDVKM. This CDR3 has 11 amino acids. In DNA, the CDR3 is TGTGCCAGCAGTTCATCGTCGCCCCAGCATTTT. Residues: CASSSSSPQHF. Using reference TRBV28 and TRBJ1-5 for the parts outside the CDR3, the full variable domain is DVKVTQSSRYLVKRTGEKVFLECVQDMDHENMFWYRQDPGLGLRLIYFSYDVKMKEKGDIPEGYSVSREKKERFSLILESASTNQTSMYLCASSSSSPQHFGDGTRLSIL.

The chain carries TRBV19 and TRBJ2-7; D gene ambiguous. Germline V gene data show CDR1 as LNHDA and CDR2 as SQIVND (reference sequence). The CDR3 spans 12 residues. V was trimmed by 3 bases and J by 3 bases, leaving 6 bases between them. CDR3 protein: CASSMSRYEQYF. In DNA, the CDR3 is TGTGCCAGTAGTATGAGTCGCTACGAGCAGTACTTC.

In its sample, this clonotype was seen a few times. The V gene is TRBV5-1, the J gene TRBJ1-2; D ambiguous. Germline assignment: CDR1 SGHRS and CDR2 YFSETQ. The CDR3 consists of 14 residues. The ends were cut back, 1 base at V and 4 bases at J, with 11 bases in the middle. The CDR3: CASSLLSGSYGYTF. DNA of the CDR3: TGCGCCAGCAGCTTGTTGTCCGGGAGCTATGGCTACACCTTC.